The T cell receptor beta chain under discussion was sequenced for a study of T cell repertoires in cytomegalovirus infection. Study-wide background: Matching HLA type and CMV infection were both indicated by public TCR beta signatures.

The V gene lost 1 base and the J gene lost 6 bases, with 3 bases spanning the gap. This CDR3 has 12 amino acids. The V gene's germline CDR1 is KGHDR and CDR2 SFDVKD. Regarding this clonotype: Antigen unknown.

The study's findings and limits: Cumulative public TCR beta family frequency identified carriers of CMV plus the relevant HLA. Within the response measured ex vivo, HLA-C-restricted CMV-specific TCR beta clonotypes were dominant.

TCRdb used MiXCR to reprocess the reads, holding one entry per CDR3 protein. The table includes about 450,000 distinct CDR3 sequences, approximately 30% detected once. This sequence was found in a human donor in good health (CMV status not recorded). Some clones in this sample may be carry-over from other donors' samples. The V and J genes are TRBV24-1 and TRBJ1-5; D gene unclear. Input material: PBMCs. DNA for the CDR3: TGTGCCACCAGTGATTTTGGTCAGCCCCAGCATTTT. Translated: CATSDFGQPQHF.